These 6 T cell receptor beta chains were sequenced from one sample in a study of cytomegalovirus exposure and HLA in healthy donors. PCR primers comprised 60 Vbeta and 13 Jbeta primers. Clones were read by immunoSEQ multiplex PCR, and TCRdb kept only the in-frame ones, dropping some. The sample contains about 160,000 clones, roughly 84% of which appear only once. The sample taken for sequencing was PBMCs. The receptors shown here come from a boy younger than 10 in good health and CMV-seronegative.

The chain is built from TRBV4-2 and TRBJ1-1, with D uncertain. Trimming removed 0 bases from V and 8 bases from J, with 10 bases in between. Germline loops: CDR1 LGHNA, CDR2 YNFKEQ. The CDR3 totals 13 residues. The CDR3 region has the DNA TGTGCCAGCAGCCAAGAGATCCTCGGGGAAGCTTTCTTT. It yields the protein CASSQEILGEAFF.

This chain joins TRBV7-2 and TRBJ2-1; 11 nucleotides agree with TRBD1. This CDR3 has 19 amino acids. Germline CDR1 reads SGHTA; CDR2 reads FQGNSA. V gave up 5 bases and J gave up 0 bases; unmatched junction bases: 12. For the CDR3, the DNA is TGTGCCAGCAGCCTATCCGGGACAGGGGGGATTAGCTCCTACAATGAGCAGTTCTTC. Translation: CASSLSGTGGISSYNEQFF.

The V and J genes are TRBV11-2 and TRBJ2-5; possibly TRBD2 for D (6 bases). V lost 3 bases to trimming and J lost 4 bases, with 15 bases between them. Germline V gives CDR1 SGHAT, CDR2 FQNNGV. This CDR3 contains 15 residues. The CDR3 nucleotides read TGTGCCAGCAGCTTTGGGGACTCCTGGGGAGAGACCCAGTACTTC. This encodes CASSFGDSWGETQYF.

This chain uses TRBV28 with TRBJ2-5; 9 positions match TRBD2. Per the germline V gene, CDR1 is MDHEN and CDR2 is SYDVKM. V lost 3 bases, J lost 4 bases, and 9 bases stayed unmatched. This CDR3 has 16 residues. The CDR3 loop is CASSLHSGSGAETQYF. For the CDR3, the DNA is TGTGCCAGCAGTTTGCATAGCGGGAGTGGGGCAGAGACCCAGTACTTC.

In its sample, this clone was seen a few times. The J gene is TRBJ1-2, the V gene TRBV6-5, with TRBD1 matching over 8 bases. The germline gives CDR1 MNHEY, CDR2 SVGAGI. J was trimmed by 7 bases and V by 6 bases; bases with no gene match: 4. The CDR3 has 12 amino acids. The CDR3 DNA reads TGTGCCAGCAGCCGACAGGGGTTTGGCTACACCTTC. Protein product: CASSRQGFGYTF.

The chain is built from TRBV4-3 and TRBJ2-3, with 9 bases matching TRBD2. CDR1 and CDR2 from the germline V gene are LGHNA and YSLEER. The CDR3 loop spans 21 amino acids. The J segment lost 0 bases and the V segment lost 1 base, leaving 17 bases of the junction unmatched. The CDR3 loop is CASSQALVGSGGSGSTDTQYF. The CDR3 DNA reads TGCGCCAGCAGCCAAGCCCTCGTCGGAAGCGGGGGGTCAGGAAGCACAGATACGCAGTATTTT.